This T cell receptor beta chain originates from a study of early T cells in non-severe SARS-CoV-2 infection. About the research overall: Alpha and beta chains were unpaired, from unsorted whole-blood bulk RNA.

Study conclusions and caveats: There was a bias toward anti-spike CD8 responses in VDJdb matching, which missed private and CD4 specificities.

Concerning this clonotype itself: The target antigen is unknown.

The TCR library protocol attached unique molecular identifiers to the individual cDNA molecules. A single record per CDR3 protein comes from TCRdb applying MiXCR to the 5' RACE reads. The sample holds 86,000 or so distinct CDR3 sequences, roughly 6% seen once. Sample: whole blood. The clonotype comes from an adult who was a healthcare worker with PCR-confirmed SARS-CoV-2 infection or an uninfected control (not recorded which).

CDR3 amino acids: CASSQDLGVQYF. CDR3 DNA sequence: TGTGCCAGCAGCCAAGATCTCGGAGTGCAGTACTTC. The rearrangement uses TRBV14 and TRBJ2-7; no reliable D call. The germline CDR1 and CDR2 sequences are SGHDN and FVKESK. The CDR3 totals 12 residues. Trimming cost V 0 bases and J 9 bases, with 9 bases left between them.